The following is a T cell receptor beta chain sequence with its context. This entry belongs to a study of T cells expressing NK-cell markers. Study-wide background: The TCR beta repertoires originated in sorted CD3+CD56+NKG2C+, CD3+CD56+NKG2C- and CD3+CD56-NKG2C+ T cells. Eight donors were sequenced, of whom seven were HCMV-seropositive, while the remaining one was HCMV-seronegative.

This CDR3 has 14 residues. Germline CDR1 is DFQATT and CDR2 is SNEGSKA (reference sequence). For each CDR3 protein, TCRdb gives one entry from its re-call of the 5' RACE reads, without DNA. The sample has around 110,000 distinct CDR3 sequences, and its top ten clones hold approximately 18%. What was sequenced was blood T cells: a sorted CD56 or NKG2C T cell subset, CD4+ or CD8+ T cells, or bulk PBMC T cells (not recorded which). The chain combines TRBV20-1 with TRBJ2-1; TCRdb picks TRBD2, but there is no DNA to check that call. The sequence was obtained from a woman between 18 and 75 years old in good health. The CDR3 here is CSALLAGVYNEQFF.